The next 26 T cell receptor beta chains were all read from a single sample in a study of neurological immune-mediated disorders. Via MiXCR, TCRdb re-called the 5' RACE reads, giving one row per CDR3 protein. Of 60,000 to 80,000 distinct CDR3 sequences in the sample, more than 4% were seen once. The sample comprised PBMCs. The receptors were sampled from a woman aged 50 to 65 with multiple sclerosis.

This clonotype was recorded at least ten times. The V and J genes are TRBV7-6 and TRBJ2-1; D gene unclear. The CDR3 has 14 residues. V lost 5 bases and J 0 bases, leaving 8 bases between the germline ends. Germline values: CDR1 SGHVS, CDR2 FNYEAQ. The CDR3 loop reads CASSPASSYNEQFF. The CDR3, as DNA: TGTGCCAGCAGCCCTGCCAGCTCCTACAATGAGCAGTTCTTC. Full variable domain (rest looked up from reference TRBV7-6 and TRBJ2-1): GAGVSQSPRYKVTKRGQDVALRCDPISGHVSLYWYRQALGQGPEFLTYFNYEAQQDKSGLPNDRFSAERPEGSISTLTIQRTEQRDSAMYRCASSPASSYNEQFFGPGTRLTVL.

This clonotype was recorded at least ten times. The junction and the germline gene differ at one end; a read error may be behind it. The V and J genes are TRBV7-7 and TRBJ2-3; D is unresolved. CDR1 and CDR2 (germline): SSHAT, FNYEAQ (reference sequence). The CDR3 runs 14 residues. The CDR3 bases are TGTGCTAGCAGCTTACTGGGCTCCACAGATACGCAGTATTTT. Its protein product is CASSLLGSTDTQYF.

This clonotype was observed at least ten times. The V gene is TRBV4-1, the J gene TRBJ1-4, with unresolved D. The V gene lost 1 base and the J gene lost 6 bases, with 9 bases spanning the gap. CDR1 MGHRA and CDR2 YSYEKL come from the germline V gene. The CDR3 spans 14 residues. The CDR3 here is CASSQVERDEKLFF. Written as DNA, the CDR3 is TGCGCCAGCAGCCAAGTTGAACGAGATGAAAAACTGTTTTTT.

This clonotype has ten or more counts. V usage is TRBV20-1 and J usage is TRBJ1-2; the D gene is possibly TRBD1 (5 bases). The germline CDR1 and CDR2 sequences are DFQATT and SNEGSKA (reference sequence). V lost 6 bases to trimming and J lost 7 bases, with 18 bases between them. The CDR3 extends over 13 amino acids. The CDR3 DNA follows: TGCAGTGCCCCTCCGGCAGGGAAGGTTGGCTACACCTTC. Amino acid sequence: CSAPPAGKVGYTF.

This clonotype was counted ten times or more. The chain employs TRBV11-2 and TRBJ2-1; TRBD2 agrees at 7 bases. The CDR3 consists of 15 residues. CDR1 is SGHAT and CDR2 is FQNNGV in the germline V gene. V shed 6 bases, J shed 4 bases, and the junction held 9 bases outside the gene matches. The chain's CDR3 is CASRRWGGKYNEQFF. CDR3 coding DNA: TGTGCCAGCAGGCGATGGGGGGGGAAGTACAATGAGCAGTTCTTC.

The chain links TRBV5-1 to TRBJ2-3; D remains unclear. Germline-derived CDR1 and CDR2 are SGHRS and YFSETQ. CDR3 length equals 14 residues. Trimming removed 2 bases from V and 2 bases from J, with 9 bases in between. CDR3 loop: CASSFETFTDTQYF. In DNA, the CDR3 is TGCGCCAGCAGCTTTGAGACTTTCACAGATACGCAGTATTTT.

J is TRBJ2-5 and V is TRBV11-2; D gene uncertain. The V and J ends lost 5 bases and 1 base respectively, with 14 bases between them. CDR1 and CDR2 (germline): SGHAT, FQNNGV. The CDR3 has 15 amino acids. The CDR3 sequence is CASSPSPGSQETQYF. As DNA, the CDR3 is TGTGCCAGCAGCCCCAGCCCCGGGTCCCAAGAGACCCAGTACTTC.

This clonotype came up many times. Here the CDR3 reads CASSLVQLNTEAFF. As DNA, the CDR3 is TGCGCCAGCAGCTTGGTTCAGTTAAACACTGAAGCTTTCTTT. This rearrangement joins TRBV5-1 to TRBJ1-1; D is undetermined. The ends were cut back, 0 bases at V and 2 bases at J, with 8 bases in the middle. The CDR3 consists of 14 residues. Germline CDR1 and CDR2: SGHRS and YFSETQ.

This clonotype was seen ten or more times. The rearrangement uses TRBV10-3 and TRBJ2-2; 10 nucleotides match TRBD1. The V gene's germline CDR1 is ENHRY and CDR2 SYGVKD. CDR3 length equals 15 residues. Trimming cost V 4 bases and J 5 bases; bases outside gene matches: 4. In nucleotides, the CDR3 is TGTGCCATCAGTGGTGGGACAGGGGTAACCGGGGAGCTGTTTTTT. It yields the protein CAISGGTGVTGELFF.

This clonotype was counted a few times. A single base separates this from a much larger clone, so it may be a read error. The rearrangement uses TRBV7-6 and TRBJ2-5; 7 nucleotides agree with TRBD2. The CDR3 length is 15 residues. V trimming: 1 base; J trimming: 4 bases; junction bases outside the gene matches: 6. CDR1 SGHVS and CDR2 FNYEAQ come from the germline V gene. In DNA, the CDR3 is TGTGCCAGCAGCTTAGTGGGAGGGAAAGGAGAGACCCAGTACTTC. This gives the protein CASSLVGGKGETQYF. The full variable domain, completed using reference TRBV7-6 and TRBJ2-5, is GAGVSQSPRYKVTKRGQDVALRCDPISGHVSLYWYRQALGQGPEFLTYFNYEAQQDKSGLPNDRFSAERPEGSISTLTIQRTEQRDSAMYRCASSLVGGKGETQYFGPGTRLLVL.

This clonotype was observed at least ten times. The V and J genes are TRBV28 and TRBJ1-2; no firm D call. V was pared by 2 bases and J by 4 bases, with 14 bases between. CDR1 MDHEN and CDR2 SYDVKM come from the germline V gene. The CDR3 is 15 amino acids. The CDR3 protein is CASSLPFREAYGYTF. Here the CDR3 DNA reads TGTGCCAGCAGTTTACCTTTTAGGGAAGCCTATGGCTACACCTTC.

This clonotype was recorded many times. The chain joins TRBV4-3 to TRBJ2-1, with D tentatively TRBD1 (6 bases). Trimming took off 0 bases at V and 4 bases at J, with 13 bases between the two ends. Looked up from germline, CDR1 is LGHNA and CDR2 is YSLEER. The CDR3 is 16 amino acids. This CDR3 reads CASSQEARGGYNEQFF. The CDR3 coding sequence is TGCGCCAGCAGCCAAGAGGCCAGGGGCGGATACAATGAGCAGTTCTTC.

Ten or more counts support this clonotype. This chain's CDR3 is CASSPPVGEQFF. DNA for the CDR3: TGTGCCAGCAGTCCTCCGGTAGGGGAGCAGTTCTTC. V usage is TRBV11-3 and J usage is TRBJ2-1, with D uncertain. The CDR3 consists of 12 residues. V lost 6 bases, J lost 10 bases, and 13 bases lay in between. Per germline, CDR1 SGHNT and CDR2 YENEEA. Full variable domain (missing parts from reference TRBV11-3 and TRBJ2-1): EAGVVQSPRYKIIEKKQPVAFWCNPISGHNTLYWYLQNLGQGPELLIRYENEEAVDDSQLPKDRFSAERLKGVDSTLKIQPAELGDSAVYLCASSPPVGEQFFGPGTRLTVL.

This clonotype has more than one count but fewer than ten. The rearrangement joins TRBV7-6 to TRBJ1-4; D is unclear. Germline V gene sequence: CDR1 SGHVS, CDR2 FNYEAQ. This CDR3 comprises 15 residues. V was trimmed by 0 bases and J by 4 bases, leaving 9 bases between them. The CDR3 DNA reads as TGTGCCAGCAGCTTAGCGGGTGCGGATAATGAAAAACTGTTTTTT. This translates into CASSLAGADNEKLFF.

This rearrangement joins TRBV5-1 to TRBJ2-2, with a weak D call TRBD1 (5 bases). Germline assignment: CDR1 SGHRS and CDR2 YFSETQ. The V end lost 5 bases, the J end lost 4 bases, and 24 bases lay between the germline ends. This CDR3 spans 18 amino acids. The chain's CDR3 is CASSTGRNTGPSTGELFF. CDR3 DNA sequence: TGCGCCAGCAGTACAGGTAGAAACACAGGACCTTCCACCGGGGAGCTGTTTTTT.

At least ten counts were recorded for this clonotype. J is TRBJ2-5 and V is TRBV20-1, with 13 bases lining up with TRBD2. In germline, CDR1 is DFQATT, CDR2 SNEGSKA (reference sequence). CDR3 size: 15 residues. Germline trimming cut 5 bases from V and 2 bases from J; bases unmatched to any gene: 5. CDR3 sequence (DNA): TGCAGTGCTCCTGGACTAGCGGGGGTTCAAGAGACCCAGTACTTC. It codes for CSAPGLAGVQETQYF.

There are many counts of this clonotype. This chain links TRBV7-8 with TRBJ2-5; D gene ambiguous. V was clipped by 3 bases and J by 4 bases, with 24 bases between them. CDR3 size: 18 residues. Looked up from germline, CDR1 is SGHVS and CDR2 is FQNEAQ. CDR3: CASSFRNAGELVSETQYF. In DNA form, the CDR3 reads TGTGCCAGCAGCTTCAGGAATGCTGGCGAGTTGGTTTCAGAGACCCAGTACTTC.

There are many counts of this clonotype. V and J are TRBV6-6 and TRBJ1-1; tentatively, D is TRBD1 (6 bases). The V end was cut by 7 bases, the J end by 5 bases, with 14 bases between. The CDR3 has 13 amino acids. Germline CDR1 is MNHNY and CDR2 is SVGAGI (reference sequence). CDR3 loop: CASNPRDKTEAFF. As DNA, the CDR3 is TGTGCCAGCAATCCCCGGGACAAAACTGAAGCTTTCTTT.

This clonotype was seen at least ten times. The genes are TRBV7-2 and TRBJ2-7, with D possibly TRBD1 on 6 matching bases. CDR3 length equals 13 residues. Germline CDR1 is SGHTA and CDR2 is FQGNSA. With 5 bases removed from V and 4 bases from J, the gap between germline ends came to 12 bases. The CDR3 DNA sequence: TGTGCCAGCAGCCTATTACAGGGATACGAGCAGTACTTC. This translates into CASSLLQGYEQYF.

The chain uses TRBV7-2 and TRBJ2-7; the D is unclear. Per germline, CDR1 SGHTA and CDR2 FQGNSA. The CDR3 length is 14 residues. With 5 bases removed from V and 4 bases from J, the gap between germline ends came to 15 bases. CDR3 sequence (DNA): TGTGCCAGCAGCCTACGGCTGTTGGAGTACGAGCAGTACGTC. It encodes CASSLRLLEYEQYV.

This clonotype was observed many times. The CDR3 region is CASSLRAGGPVETQYF. The CDR3 nucleotides are TGCGCCAGCAGCTTGAGGGCGGGGGGGCCGGTGGAGACCCAGTACTTC. The rearrangement links TRBV5-1 to TRBJ2-5; 9 bases are shared with TRBD2. The CDR3 is 16 amino acids. Germline V gene sequence: CDR1 SGHRS, CDR2 YFSETQ. V was clipped by 1 base and J by 5 bases; unmatched bases: 9.

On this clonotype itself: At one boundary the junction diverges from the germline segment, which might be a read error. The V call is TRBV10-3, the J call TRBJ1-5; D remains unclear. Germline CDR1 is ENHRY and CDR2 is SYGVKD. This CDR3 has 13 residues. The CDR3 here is CAISESLGQPQNF. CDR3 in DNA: TGTGCCATCAGTGAGTCCCTAGGGCAGCCCCAGAATTTT.

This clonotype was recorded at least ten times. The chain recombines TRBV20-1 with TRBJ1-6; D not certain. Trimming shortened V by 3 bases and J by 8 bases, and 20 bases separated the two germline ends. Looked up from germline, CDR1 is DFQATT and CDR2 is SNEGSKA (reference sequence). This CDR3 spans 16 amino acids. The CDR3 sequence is CSASRSGLDGYSPLHF. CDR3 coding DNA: TGCAGTGCTAGTCGTTCAGGCCTGGACGGGTATTCACCCCTCCACTTT.

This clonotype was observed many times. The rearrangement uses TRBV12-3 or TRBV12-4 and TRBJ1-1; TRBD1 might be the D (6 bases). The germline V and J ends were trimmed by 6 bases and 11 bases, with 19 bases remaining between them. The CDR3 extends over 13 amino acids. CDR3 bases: TGTGCCAGCAGAAAGCCAGGGGAGTCAGGGGCTTTCTTT. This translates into CASRKPGESGAFF.

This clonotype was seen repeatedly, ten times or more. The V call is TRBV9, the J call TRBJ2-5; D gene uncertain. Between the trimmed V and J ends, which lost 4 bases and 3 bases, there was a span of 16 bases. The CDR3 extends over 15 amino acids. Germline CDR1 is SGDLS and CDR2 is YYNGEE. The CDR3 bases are TGTGCCAGCAGCAATCCGGCAGATTTTAAAGAGACCCAGTACTTC. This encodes CASSNPADFKETQYF. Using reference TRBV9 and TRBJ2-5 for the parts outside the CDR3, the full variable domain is DSGVTQTPKHLITATGQRVTLRCSPRSGDLSVYWYQQSLDQGLQFLIQYYNGEERAKGNILERFSAQQFPDLHSELNLSSLELGDSALYFCASSNPADFKETQYFGPGTRLLVL.

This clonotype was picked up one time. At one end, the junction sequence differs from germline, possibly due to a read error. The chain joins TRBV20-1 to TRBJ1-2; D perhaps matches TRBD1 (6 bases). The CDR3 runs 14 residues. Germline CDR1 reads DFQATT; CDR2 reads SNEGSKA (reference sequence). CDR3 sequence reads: CSVRGGTSYYGYTF. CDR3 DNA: TGCAGTGTTAGAGGGGGGACCTCTTACTATGGCTACACCTTC.